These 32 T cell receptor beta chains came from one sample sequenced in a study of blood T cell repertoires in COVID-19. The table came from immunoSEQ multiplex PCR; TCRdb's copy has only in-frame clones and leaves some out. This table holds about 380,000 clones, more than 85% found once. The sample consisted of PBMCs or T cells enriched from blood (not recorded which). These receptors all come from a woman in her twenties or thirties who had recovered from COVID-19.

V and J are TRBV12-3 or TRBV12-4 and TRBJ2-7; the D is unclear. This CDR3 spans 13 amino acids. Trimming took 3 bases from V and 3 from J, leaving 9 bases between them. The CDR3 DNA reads TGTGCCAGCAGTTTTCAGACTTACTACGAGCAGTACTTC. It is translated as CASSFQTYYEQYF.

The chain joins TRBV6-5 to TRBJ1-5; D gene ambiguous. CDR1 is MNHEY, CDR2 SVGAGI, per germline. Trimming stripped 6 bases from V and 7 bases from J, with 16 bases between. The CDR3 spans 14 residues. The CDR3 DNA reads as TGTGCCAGCAGCTACGGGGAGGGCGGGCAGCCCCAGCATTTT. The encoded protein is CASSYGEGGQPQHF.

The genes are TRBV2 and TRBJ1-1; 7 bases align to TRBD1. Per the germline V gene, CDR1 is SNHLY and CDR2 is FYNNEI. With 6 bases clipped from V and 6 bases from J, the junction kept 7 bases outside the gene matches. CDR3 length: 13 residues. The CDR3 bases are TGTGCCAGCAGAGGACAGGTAGTGGCTGAAGCTTTCTTT. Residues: CASRGQVVAEAFF.

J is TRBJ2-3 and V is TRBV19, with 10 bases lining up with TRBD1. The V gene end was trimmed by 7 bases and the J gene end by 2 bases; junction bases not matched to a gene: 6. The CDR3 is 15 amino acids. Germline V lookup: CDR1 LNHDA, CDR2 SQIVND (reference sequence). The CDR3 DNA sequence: TGTGCCAGTACCCAAGACAGGGGGCTCACAGATACGCAGTATTTT. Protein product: CASTQDRGLTDTQYF.

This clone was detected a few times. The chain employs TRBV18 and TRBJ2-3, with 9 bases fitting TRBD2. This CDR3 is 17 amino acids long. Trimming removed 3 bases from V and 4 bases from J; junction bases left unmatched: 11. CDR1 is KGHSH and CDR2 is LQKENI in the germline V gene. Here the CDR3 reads CASSPWVAGADADTQYF. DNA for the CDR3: TGTGCCAGCTCACCCTGGGTAGCGGGAGCTGACGCAGATACGCAGTATTTT.

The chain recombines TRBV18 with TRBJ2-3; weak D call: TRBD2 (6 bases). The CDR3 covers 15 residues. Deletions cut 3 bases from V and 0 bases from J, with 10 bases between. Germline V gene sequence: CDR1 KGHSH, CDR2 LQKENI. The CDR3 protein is CASSPWTKSTDTQYF. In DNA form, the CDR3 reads TGTGCCAGCTCACCGTGGACTAAAAGCACAGATACGCAGTATTTT.

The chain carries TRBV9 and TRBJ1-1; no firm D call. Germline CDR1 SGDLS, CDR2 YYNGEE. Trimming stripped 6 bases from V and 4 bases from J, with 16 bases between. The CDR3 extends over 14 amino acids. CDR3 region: CASTRGQALTEAFF. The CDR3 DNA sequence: TGTGCCAGCACCCGAGGGCAAGCCCTCACTGAAGCTTTCTTT.

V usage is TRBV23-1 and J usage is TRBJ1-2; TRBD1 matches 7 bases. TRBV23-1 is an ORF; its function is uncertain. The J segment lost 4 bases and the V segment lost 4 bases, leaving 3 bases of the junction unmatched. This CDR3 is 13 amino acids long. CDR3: CASSLRTGYGYTF. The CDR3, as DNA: TGCGCCAGCAGTCTGCGGACAGGCTATGGCTACACCTTC.

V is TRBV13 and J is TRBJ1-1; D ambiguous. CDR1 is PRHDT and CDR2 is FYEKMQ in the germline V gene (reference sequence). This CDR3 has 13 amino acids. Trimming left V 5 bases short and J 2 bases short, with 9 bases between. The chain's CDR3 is CASSLRYNTEAFF. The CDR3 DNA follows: TGTGCCAGCAGCCTACGATATAACACTGAAGCTTTCTTT.

Written as DNA, the CDR3 is TGTGCCAGCAGCCCCATACACGCCGGGACTATTGTCTACGAGCAGTACTTC. It yields the protein CASSPIHAGTIVYEQYF. The V gene is TRBV14, the J gene TRBJ2-7; TRBD2 matches 7 bases. The germline gives CDR1 SGHDN, CDR2 FVKESK. J lost 3 bases, V lost 4 bases, and 15 bases had no gene match. This CDR3 has 17 amino acids.

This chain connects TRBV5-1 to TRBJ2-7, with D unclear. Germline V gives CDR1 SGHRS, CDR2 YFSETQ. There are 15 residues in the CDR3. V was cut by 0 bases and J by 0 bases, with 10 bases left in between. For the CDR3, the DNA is TGCGCCAGCAGCTTGGATCCTATTAACTCCTACGAGCAGTACTTC. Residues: CASSLDPINSYEQYF.

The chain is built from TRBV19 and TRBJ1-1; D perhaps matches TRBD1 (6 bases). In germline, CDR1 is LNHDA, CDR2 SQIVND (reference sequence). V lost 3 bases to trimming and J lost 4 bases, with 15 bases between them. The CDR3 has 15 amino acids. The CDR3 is CASSIGSTGPTEAFF. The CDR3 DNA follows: TGTGCCAGTAGTATTGGGTCCACAGGGCCCACTGAAGCTTTCTTT.

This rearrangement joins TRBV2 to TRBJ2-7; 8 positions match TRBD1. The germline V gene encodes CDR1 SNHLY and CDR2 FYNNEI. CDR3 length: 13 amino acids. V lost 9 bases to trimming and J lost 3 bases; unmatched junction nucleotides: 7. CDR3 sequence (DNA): TGTGCCAGATCTCTTGGACAGGGCTACGAGCAGTACTTC. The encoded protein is CARSLGQGYEQYF.

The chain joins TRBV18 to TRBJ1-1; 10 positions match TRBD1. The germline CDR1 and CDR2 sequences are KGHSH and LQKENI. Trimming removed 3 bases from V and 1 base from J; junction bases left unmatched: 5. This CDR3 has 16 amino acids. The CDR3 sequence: CASSPRDRGPNTEAFF. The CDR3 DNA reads TGTGCCAGCTCACCCCGGGACAGGGGACCGAACACTGAAGCTTTCTTT.

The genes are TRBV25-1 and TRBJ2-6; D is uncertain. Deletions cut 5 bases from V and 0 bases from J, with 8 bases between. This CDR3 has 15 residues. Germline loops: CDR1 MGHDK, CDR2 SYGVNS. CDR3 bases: TGTGCCAGCAGTCCCGGTAGCTCTGGGGCCAACGTCCTGACTTTC. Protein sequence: CASSPGSSGANVLTF.

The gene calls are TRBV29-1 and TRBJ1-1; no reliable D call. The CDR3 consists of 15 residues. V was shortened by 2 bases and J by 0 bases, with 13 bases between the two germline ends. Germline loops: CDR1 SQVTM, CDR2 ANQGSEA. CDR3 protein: CSVELAGRMNTEAFF. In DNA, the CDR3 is TGCAGCGTTGAACTAGCTGGACGGATGAACACTGAAGCTTTCTTT. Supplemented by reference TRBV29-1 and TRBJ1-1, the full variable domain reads SAVISQKPSRDICQRGTSLTIQCQVDSQVTMMFWYRQQPGQSLTLIATANQGSEATYESGFVIDKFPISRPNLTFSTLTVSNMSPEDSSIYLCSVELAGRMNTEAFFGQGTRLTVV.

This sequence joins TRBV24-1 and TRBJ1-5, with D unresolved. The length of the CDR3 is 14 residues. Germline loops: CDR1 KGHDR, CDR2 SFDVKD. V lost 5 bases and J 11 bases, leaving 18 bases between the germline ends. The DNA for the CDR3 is TGTGCCACCAGTGTTAGGACGGACTCCCGGGCCCAGCATTTT. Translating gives CATSVRTDSRAQHF.

The CDR3 nucleotides read TGTGCCAGCTCACCAAACAGGGACACCGGGGAGCTGTTTTTT. It encodes CASSPNRDTGELFF. The chain recombines TRBV18 with TRBJ2-2; the D gene is possibly TRBD1 (6 bases). The CDR3 loop spans 14 amino acids. Germline CDR1 reads KGHSH; CDR2 reads LQKENI. V lost 2 bases and J 3 bases, leaving 7 bases between the germline ends. The full variable domain, with the rest looked up from reference TRBV18 and TRBJ2-2, is NAGVMQNPRHLVRRRGQEARLRCSPMKGHSHVYWYRQLPEEGLKFMVYLQKENIIDESGMPKERFSAEFPKEGPSILRIQQVVRGDSAAYFCASSPNRDTGELFFGEGSRLTVL.

The chain's CDR3 is CASSLAFVRAGSSYEQYF. The CDR3 bases are TGTGCCAGCAGCTTAGCTTTCGTCCGGGCGGGAAGCTCCTACGAGCAGTACTTC. The genes are TRBV7-8 and TRBJ2-7, with a weak D call TRBD2 (6 bases). Trimming removed 0 bases at V and 0 bases at J, with 18 bases between. From germline, CDR1 is SGHVS and CDR2 FQNEAQ. This CDR3 is built from 18 residues.

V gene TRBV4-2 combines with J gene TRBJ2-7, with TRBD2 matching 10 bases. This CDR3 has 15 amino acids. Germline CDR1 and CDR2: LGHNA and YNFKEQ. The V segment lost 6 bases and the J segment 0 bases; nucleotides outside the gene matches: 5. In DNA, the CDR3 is TGTGCCAGCAGGGGAGCGGGAGGGAGCTCCTACGAGCAGTACTTC. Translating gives CASRGAGGSSYEQYF.

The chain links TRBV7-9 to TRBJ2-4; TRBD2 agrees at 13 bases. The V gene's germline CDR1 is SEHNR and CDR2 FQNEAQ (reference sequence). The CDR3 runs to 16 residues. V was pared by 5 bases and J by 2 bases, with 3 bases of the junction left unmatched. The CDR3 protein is CASSGTSGKTKNIQYF. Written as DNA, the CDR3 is TGTGCCAGCAGCGGGACTAGCGGGAAAACCAAAAACATTCAGTACTTC.

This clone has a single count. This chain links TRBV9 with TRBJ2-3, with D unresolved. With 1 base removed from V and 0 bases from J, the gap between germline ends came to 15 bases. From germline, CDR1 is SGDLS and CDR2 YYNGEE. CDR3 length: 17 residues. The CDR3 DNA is TGTGCCAGCAGCGTATCAATCTTGGCGGCTAGCACAGATACGCAGTATTTT. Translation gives CASSVSILAASTDTQYF.

CDR3 protein: CASSEDRTGYPSSKNIQYF. Written as DNA, the CDR3 is TGTGCCAGCAGTGAAGACCGGACAGGATACCCCTCCTCCAAAAACATTCAGTACTTC. V is TRBV6-1 and J is TRBJ2-4, with 7 positions matching TRBD1. Trimming took 1 base from V and 2 from J; bases not matched to a gene: 14. CDR1 MNHNS and CDR2 SASEGT come from the germline V gene. There are 19 residues in the CDR3.

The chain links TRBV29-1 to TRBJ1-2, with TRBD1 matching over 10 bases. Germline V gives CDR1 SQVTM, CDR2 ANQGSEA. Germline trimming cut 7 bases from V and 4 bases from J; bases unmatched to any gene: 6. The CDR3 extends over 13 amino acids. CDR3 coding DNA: TGCAGCGCGGGGACAGGGGACTTCTATGGCTACACCTTC. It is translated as CSAGTGDFYGYTF.

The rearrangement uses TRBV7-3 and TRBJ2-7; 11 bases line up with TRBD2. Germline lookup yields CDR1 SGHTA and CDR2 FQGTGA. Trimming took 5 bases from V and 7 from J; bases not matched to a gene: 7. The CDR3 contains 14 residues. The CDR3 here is CASSLQGTSGEQYF. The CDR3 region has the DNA TGTGCCAGCAGCCTTCAGGGGACTAGCGGTGAGCAGTACTTC.

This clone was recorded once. CDR3 region: CASSSDIGVNEKLFF. CDR3 coding DNA: TGTGCCAGCAGCAGCGACATCGGGGTTAATGAAAAACTGTTTTTT. This sequence joins TRBV7-2 and TRBJ1-4; no reliable D call. Germline V gene sequence: CDR1 SGHTA, CDR2 FQGNSA. The CDR3 covers 15 residues. The germline V and J ends were trimmed by 5 bases and 4 bases, with 14 bases remaining between them.

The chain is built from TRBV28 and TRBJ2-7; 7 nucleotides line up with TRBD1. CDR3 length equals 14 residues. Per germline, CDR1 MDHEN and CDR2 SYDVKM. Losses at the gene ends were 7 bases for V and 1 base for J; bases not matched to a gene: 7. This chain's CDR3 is CASNSPGQSYEQYF. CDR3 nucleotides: TGTGCCAGCAATTCCCCGGGACAGTCCTACGAGCAGTACTTC.

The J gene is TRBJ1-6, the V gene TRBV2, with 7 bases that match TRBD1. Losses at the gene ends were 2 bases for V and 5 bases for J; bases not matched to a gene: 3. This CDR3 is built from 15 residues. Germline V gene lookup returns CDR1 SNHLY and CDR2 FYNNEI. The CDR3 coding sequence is TGTGCCAGCAGTGAACAGGGGGTCGATAATTCACCCCTCCACTTT. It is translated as CASSEQGVDNSPLHF.

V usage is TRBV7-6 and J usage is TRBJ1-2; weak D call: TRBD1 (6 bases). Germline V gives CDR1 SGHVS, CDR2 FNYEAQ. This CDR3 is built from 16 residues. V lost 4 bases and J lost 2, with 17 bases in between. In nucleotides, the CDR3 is TGTGCCAGCAGCTCCCCACAAGACAGGAACAACTATGGCTACACCTTC. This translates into CASSSPQDRNNYGYTF.

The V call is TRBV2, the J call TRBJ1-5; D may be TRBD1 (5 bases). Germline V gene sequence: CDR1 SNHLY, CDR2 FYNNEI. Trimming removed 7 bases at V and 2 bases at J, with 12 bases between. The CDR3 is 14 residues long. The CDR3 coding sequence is TGTGCCAGCAATCAAGGACAAGGCAATCAGCCCCAGCATTTT. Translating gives CASNQGQGNQPQHF. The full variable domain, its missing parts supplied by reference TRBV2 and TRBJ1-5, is EPEVTQTPSHQVTQMGQEVILRCVPISNHLYFYWYRQILGQKVEFLVSFYNNEISEKSEIFDDQFSVERPDGSNFTLKIRSTKLEDSAMYFCASNQGQGNQPQHFGDGTRLSIL.

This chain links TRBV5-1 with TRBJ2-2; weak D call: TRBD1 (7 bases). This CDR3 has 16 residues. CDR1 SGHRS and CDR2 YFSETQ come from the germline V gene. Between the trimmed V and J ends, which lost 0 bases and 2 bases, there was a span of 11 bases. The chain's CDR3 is CASSLAGGGNTGELFF. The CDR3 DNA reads TGCGCCAGCAGCTTGGCAGGGGGAGGAAACACCGGGGAGCTGTTTTTT.

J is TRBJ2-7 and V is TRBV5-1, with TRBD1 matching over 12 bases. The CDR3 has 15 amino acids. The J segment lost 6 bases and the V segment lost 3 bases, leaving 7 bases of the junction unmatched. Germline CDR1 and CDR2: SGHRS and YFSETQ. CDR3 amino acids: CASSWSGQGAGEQYF. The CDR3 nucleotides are TGCGCCAGCAGCTGGTCGGGACAGGGGGCCGGCGAGCAGTACTTC.